This T cell receptor beta chain was identified during a study of blood T cell repertoires in COVID-19. Study-wide background: The United States, Italy and Spain were the sources of the acute and convalescent COVID-19 samples. Sources were T cells, B-cell-depleted T cells, or PBMCs; the material itself was cDNA or gDNA.

Germline trimming cut 7 bases from V and 0 bases from J; bases unmatched to any gene: 18. Per germline, CDR1 LNHDA and CDR2 SQIVND (reference sequence). The CDR3 totals 20 residues. How the authors handled the data: How many nucleated cells were present was estimated from reference gene primer amplification. The assay was immunoSEQ multiplex PCR, and TCRdb's table has in-frame clones only and misses some. V and J calls and clone size are copied from that table; D and trimming were computed from the DNA. The table has 340,000 or so clones, around 88% seen once; the top ten hold around 3%. V usage is TRBV19 and J usage is TRBJ2-6; 7 bases map to TRBD2. Material: peripheral blood. This TCR derives from a man aged 30-40 years with active or convalescent COVID-19. The CDR3 coding sequence is TGTGCCAGTACCCCGAAGATGTGGGGGGGAGATTTCTCTGGGGCCAACGTCCTGACTTTC. As protein: CASTPKMWGGDFSGANVLTF.